Presented here are 20 T cell receptor beta chains from one specimen sequenced in a study of blood T cell repertoires in COVID-19. Sequenced by immunoSEQ multiplex PCR; TCRdb stores in-frame clones only, minus some. The sample yields about 210,000 clones, roughly 79% seen once. The material sequenced was PBMCs or T cells enriched from blood (not recorded which). These receptors were taken from a woman between 50 and 59 years old with acute COVID-19.

This rearrangement joins TRBV5-6 to TRBJ2-5; 13 bases line up with TRBD2. Germline V gene data show CDR1 as SGHDT and CDR2 as YYEEEE. V was pared by 4 bases and J by 9 bases, with 12 bases of the junction left unmatched. The CDR3 is 16 amino acids. The CDR3 loop is CASSQGLAGTGGAQYF. CDR3 coding DNA: TGTGCCAGCAGCCAGGGACTAGCGGGAACTGGCGGGGCCCAGTACTTC.

The DNA for the CDR3 is TGCGCCAGCAGTCAGGGTTTCACCGGGGAGCTGTTTTTT. This codes for CASSQGFTGELFF. The rearrangement joins TRBV4-3 to TRBJ2-2; possibly TRBD1 for D (5 bases). The CDR3 sequence is 13 residues long. CDR1 is LGHNA, CDR2 YSLEER, per germline. V lost 6 bases and J lost 4, with 9 bases in between.

This sequence joins TRBV10-2 and TRBJ1-5, with D tentatively TRBD1 (5 bases). The CDR3 length is 16 residues. Trimming left V 7 bases short and J 3 bases short, with 19 bases between. Germline CDR1 WSHSY, CDR2 SAAADI. The CDR3 sequence: CASTSDTGTSNQPQHF. The CDR3 DNA sequence: TGCGCCAGCACCAGCGACACCGGGACTTCCAATCAGCCCCAGCATTTT.

This chain uses TRBV29-1 with TRBJ1-1; TRBD1 matches 7 bases. J gave up 5 bases and V 6 bases, and 6 bases lay outside the gene matches. Germline V CDR1 and CDR2: SQVTM, ANQGSEA. There are 12 residues in the CDR3. The CDR3, as DNA: TGCAGCGTGGGAAAGACAGGGACTGAAGCTTTCTTT. Translation: CSVGKTGTEAFF.

This sequence joins TRBV7-9 and TRBJ1-6, with unresolved D. The CDR3 is 15 amino acids. Germline CDR1 is SEHNR and CDR2 is FQNEAQ (reference sequence). Trimming stripped 1 base from V and 8 bases from J, with 12 bases between. Here the CDR3 reads CASSLVGEVDSPLHF. In DNA form, the CDR3 reads TGTGCCAGCAGCTTAGTTGGGGAGGTGGATTCACCCCTCCACTTT.

V usage is TRBV7-2 and J usage is TRBJ1-6; D might be TRBD1 (5 bases). Trimming removed 3 bases from V and 6 bases from J, with 9 bases in between. This CDR3 has 14 amino acids. Germline V gene data show CDR1 as SGHTA and CDR2 as FQGNSA. CDR3 in amino acids: CASSFQGTNSPLHF. DNA of the CDR3: TGTGCCAGCAGCTTCCAGGGAACTAATTCACCCCTCCACTTT.

This clone came up once. The chain links TRBV5-4 to TRBJ2-3, with no clear D. Trimming removed 3 bases from V and 0 bases from J, with 20 bases in between. Germline CDR1 is SGHNT and CDR2 is YYREEE (reference sequence). CDR3 length: 18 amino acids. The CDR3 coding sequence is TGTGCCAGCAGCTCCTCTGAGTCTTCCCTCCCAAGCACAGATACGCAGTATTTT. Protein product: CASSSSESSLPSTDTQYF.

The chain employs TRBV6-5 and TRBJ2-1, with 7 bases matching TRBD2. There are 11 residues in the CDR3. With V trimmed by 4 bases and J by 15 bases, 6 bases remained unmatched. From germline, CDR1 is MNHEY and CDR2 SVGAGI. The CDR3 sequence is CASSSGTMAFF. Written as DNA, the CDR3 is TGTGCCAGCAGTTCGGGGACTATGGCGTTCTTC.

V is TRBV6-2 or TRBV6-3 and J is TRBJ1-3; D unresolved. V lost 6 bases and J lost 3, with 12 bases in between. Per the germline V gene, CDR1 is MNHEY and CDR2 is SVGEGT. The CDR3 has 14 residues. The CDR3, as DNA: TGTGCCAGCAGCTCCCCCGCGGATGGAAACACCATATATTTT. This encodes CASSSPADGNTIYF.

The chain is built from TRBV4-3 and TRBJ1-1, with D possibly TRBD1 on 6 matching bases. Trimming shortened V by 3 bases and J by 3 bases, and 23 bases separated the two germline ends. Germline CDR1 reads LGHNA; CDR2 reads YSLEER. The CDR3 has 18 residues. The CDR3 sequence is CASSHLWGGATGDTEAFF. The CDR3 nucleotides read TGCGCCAGCAGCCACCTTTGGGGGGGGGCCACAGGAGACACTGAAGCTTTCTTT.

This chain joins TRBV7-8 and TRBJ2-5, with 8 bases that match TRBD2. The ends lost 3 bases at V and 5 bases at J; junction bases unmatched: 11. The CDR3 has 16 amino acids. Germline CDR1 and CDR2: SGHVS and FQNEAQ. CDR3 nucleotides: TGTGCCAGCAGCTTTGGAACGGGGGGGCCGGGTGAGACCCAGTACTTC. Its translation is CASSFGTGGPGETQYF.

The chain recombines TRBV30 with TRBJ2-6; 9 bases are shared with TRBD1. Looked up from germline, CDR1 is GTSNPN and CDR2 is SVGIG (reference sequence). V shed 6 bases, J shed 7 bases, and the junction held 19 bases outside the gene matches. CDR3 size: 18 residues. The CDR3 sequence is CACTEGETWGQGANVLTF. The CDR3 DNA reads as TGTGCCTGCACGGAGGGGGAGACGTGGGGACAGGGTGCCAACGTCCTGACTTTC.

The chain recombines TRBV14 with TRBJ2-1, with D tentatively TRBD1 (6 bases). Trimming removed 1 base at V and 0 bases at J, with 7 bases between. The CDR3 totals 15 residues. CDR1 and CDR2 (germline): SGHDN, FVKESK. This CDR3 is CASSQGGGSYNEQFF. The DNA of the CDR3 is TGTGCCAGCAGCCAAGGAGGGGGCTCCTACAATGAGCAGTTCTTC.

The chain recombines TRBV5-1 with TRBJ2-7; 7 bases match TRBD1. Looked up from germline, CDR1 is SGHRS and CDR2 is YFSETQ. The V gene end was trimmed by 2 bases and the J gene end by 0 bases; junction bases not matched to a gene: 2. This CDR3 is 14 amino acids long. The CDR3, as DNA: TGCGCCAGCAGCTTTGACAGGGCCTCCTACGAGCAGTACTTC. Its translation: CASSFDRASYEQYF.

This clone has more than one count but fewer than ten. The chain uses TRBV3-1 (or the pseudogene TRBV3-2) and TRBJ1-2; D is undetermined. V dropped 5 bases and J dropped 5 bases, with 12 bases sitting between them. This CDR3 is built from 13 residues. CDR1 and CDR2 (germline): LGHDT, YNNKEL (reference sequence). In nucleotides, the CDR3 is TGTGCCAGCAGCAGACGACTCGCTTATGGCTACACCTTC. It yields the protein CASSRRLAYGYTF.

This clone was observed a handful of times. J is TRBJ2-7 and V is TRBV7-9, with a possible D match to TRBD1 (6 bases). Germline-derived CDR1 and CDR2 are SEHNR and FQNEAQ (reference sequence). V was pared by 4 bases and J by 4 bases, with 17 bases between. The CDR3 length is 15 residues. CDR3 sequence (DNA): TGTGCCAGCAGCTCGTCGGGACACGGACCTTACGAGCAGTACTTC. Protein: CASSSSGHGPYEQYF. The full variable domain, completed using reference TRBV7-9 and TRBJ2-7, is DTGVSQNPRHKITKRGQNVTFRCDPISEHNRLYWYRQTLGQGPEFLTYFQNEAQLEKSRLLSDRFSAERPKGSFSTLEIQRTEQGDSAMYLCASSSSGHGPYEQYFGPGTRLTVT.

The chain recombines TRBV9 with TRBJ2-2; 8 nucleotides agree with TRBD1. Germline CDR1 SGDLS, CDR2 YYNGEE. J gave up 1 base and V 6 bases, and 8 bases lay outside the gene matches. There are 16 residues in the CDR3. CDR3 DNA: TGTGCCAGCACCTGGCAGGGGGCACTGAACACCGGGGAGCTGTTTTTT. Translation: CASTWQGALNTGELFF.

Details on this clone: A read error may account for a junction end that differs from germline. The rearrangement uses TRBV6-1 and TRBJ2-1, with D possibly TRBD1 on 5 matching bases. This CDR3 has 13 residues. Germline CDR1 and CDR2: MNHNS and SASEGT. The CDR3 protein is CASSEALQTADVF. The CDR3 DNA reads TGTGCCAGCAGTGAAGCCCTACAGACAGCTGATGTCTTC.

CDR3 sequence: CASSKGQGGSNQPQHF. As DNA, the CDR3 is TGTGCCAGTAGCAAAGGACAGGGAGGTAGCAATCAGCCCCAGCATTTT. V gene TRBV19 combines with J gene TRBJ1-5, with TRBD1 identical over 8 bases. Germline V lookup: CDR1 LNHDA, CDR2 SQIVND (reference sequence). The CDR3 runs to 16 residues. Germline trimming cut 6 bases from V and 0 bases from J; bases unmatched to any gene: 7.

The CDR3 loop reads CASSLIVGREAPDTQYF. The CDR3 nucleotides read TGTGCCAGCAGCTTAATTGTCGGGCGGGAGGCCCCAGATACGCAGTATTTT. V is TRBV7-2 and J is TRBJ2-3; 8 nucleotides agree with TRBD2. The length of the CDR3 is 17 residues. Trimming took 2 bases from V and 4 from J; bases not matched to a gene: 11. The V gene's germline CDR1 is SGHTA and CDR2 FQGNSA.